The sequence of this TCR beta chain was determined in a study of identical twins. Germline V gene sequence: CDR1 SGHRS, CDR2 YFSETQ. The V end lost 4 bases, the J end lost 1 base, and 8 bases lay between the germline ends. The CDR3 length is 14 residues. Study-wide findings and caveats: Memory repertoires showed no such pattern, whereas abundant cord blood beta clonotypes carried fewer insertions.

The cDNA had a unique molecular identifier and a template-switch universal primer site. TCRdb itself ran the 5' RACE reads through MiXCR, one entry per CDR3 protein. The table shows fewer than 650,000 distinct CDR3 sequences, with just over 7% occurring only once. This clonotype showed up just a few times. What it binds is unknown. These same records also appear under a second study, on yellow fever vaccine responses in identical twins.

The chain joins TRBV5-1 to TRBJ2-2; D remains unclear. The receptor's source is a woman aged 18 to 35 in good health. Sample: PBMCs. The CDR3 DNA follows: TGCGCCAGCAGCATCGACGTGAACACCGGGGAGCTGTTTTTT. As protein: CASSIDVNTGELFF.